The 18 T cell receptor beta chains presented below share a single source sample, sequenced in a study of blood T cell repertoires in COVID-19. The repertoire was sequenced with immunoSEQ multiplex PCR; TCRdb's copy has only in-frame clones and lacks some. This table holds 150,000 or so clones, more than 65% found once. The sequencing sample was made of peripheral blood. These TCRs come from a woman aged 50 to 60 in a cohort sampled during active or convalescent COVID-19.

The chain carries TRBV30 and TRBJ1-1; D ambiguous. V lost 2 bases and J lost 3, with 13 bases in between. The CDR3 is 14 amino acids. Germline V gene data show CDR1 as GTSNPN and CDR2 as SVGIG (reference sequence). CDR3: CAWSPLGVDTEAFF. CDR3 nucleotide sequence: TGTGCCTGGAGTCCCCTAGGCGTTGACACTGAAGCTTTCTTT.

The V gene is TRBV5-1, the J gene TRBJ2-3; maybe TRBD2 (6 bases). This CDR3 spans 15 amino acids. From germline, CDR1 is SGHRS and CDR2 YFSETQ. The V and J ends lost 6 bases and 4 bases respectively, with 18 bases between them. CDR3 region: CASIPRWGVPDTQYF. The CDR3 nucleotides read TGCGCCAGCATTCCCAGGTGGGGGGTGCCAGATACGCAGTATTTT.

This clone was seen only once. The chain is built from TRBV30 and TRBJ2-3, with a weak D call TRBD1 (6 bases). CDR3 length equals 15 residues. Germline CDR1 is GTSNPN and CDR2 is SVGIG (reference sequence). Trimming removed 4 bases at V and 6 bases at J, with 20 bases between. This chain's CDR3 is CAWKEPGTTSDTQYF. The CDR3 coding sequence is TGTGCCTGGAAGGAGCCGGGGACAACCTCGGATACGCAGTATTTT.

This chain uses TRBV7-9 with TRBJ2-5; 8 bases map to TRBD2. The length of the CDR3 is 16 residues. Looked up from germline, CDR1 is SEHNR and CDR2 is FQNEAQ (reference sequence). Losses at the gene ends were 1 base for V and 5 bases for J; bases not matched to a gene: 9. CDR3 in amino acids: CASSLGIGGARETQYF. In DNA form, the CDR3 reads TGTGCCAGCAGCTTAGGAATCGGGGGGGCGCGGGAGACCCAGTACTTC.

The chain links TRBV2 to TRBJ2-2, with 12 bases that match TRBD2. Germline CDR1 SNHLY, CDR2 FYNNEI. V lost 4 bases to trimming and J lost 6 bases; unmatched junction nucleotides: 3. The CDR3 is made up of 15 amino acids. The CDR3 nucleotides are TGTGCCAGCAGTGCGACTAGCGGGGGCCCCGGGGAGCTGTTTTTT. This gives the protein CASSATSGGPGELFF.

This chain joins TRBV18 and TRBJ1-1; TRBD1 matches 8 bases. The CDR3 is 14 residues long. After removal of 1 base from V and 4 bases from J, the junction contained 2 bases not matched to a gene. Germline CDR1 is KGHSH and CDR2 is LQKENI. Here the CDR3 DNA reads TGTGCCAGCTCACCACAACAGGGGGGCACTGAAGCTTTCTTT. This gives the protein CASSPQQGGTEAFF. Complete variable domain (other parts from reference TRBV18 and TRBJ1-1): NAGVMQNPRHLVRRRGQEARLRCSPMKGHSHVYWYRQLPEEGLKFMVYLQKENIIDESGMPKERFSAEFPKEGPSILRIQQVVRGDSAAYFCASSPQQGGTEAFFGQGTRLTVV.

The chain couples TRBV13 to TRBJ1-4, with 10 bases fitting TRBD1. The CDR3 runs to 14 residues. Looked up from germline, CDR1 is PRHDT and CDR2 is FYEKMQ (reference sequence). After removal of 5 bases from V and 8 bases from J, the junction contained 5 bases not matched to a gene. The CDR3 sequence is CASSGTGAREKLFF. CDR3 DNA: TGTGCCAGCAGCGGGACAGGGGCCAGGGAAAAACTGTTTTTT.

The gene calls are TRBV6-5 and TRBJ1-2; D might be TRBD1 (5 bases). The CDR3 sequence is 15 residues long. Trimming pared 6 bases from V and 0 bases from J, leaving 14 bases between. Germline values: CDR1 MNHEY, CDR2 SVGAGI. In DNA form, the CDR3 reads TGTGCCAGCAGCTTGACAGCTCTTTCTAACTATGGCTACACCTTC. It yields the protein CASSLTALSNYGYTF.

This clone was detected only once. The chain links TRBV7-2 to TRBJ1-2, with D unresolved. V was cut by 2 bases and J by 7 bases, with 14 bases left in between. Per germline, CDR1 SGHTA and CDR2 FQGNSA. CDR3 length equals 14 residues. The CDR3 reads CASSLLSQTVGYTF. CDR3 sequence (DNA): TGTGCCAGCAGCTTATTATCCCAAACGGTTGGCTACACCTTC.

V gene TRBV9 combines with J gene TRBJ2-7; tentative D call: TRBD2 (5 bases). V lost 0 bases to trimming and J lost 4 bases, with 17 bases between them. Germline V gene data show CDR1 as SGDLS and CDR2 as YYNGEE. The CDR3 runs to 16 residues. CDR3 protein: CASSVAPTDWRYEQYF. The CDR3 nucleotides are TGTGCCAGCAGCGTAGCCCCAACCGACTGGAGGTACGAGCAGTACTTC.

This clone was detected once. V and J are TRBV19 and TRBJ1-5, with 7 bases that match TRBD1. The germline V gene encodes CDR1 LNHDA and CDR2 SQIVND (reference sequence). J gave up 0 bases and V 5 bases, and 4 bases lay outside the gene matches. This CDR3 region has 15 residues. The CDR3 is CASSPTGYSNQPQHF. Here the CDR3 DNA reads TGTGCCAGTAGTCCGACAGGGTATAGCAATCAGCCCCAGCATTTT.

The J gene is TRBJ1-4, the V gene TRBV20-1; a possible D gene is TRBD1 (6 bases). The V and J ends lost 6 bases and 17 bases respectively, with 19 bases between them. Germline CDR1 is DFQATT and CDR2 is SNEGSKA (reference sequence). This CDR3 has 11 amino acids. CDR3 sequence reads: CSAVIPTGVFF. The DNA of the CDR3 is TGCAGTGCGGTCATCCCGACAGGCGTTTTTTTT.

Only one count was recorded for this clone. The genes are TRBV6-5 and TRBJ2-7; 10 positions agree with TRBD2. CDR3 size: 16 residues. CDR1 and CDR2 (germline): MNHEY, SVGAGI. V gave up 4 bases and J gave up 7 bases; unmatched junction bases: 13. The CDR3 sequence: CASSSEWSGGANEQYF. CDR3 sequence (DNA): TGTGCCAGCAGTTCCGAGTGGAGCGGGGGGGCCAATGAGCAGTACTTC.

The CDR3 sequence: CASTRRGSGAGGYTF. The CDR3 nucleotides are TGTGCCAGCACCAGAAGGGGCTCAGGGGCTGGCGGCTACACCTTC. The rearrangement links TRBV2 to TRBJ1-2, with D perhaps TRBD1 (6 bases). Germline V gene data show CDR1 as SNHLY and CDR2 as FYNNEI. The CDR3 extends over 15 amino acids. The V and J ends lost 7 bases and 8 bases respectively, with 23 bases between them.

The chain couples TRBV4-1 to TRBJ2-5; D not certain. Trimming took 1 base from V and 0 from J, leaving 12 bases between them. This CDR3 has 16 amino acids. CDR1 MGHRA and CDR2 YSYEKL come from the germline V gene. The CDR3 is CASSQAGGAYQETQYF. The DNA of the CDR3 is TGCGCCAGCAGCCAAGCCGGCGGCGCGTACCAAGAGACCCAGTACTTC.

CDR3 sequence reads: CASERAGGLAGELFF. In nucleotides, the CDR3 is TGTGCCAGTGAGCGAGCGGGGGGGCTGGCCGGGGAGCTGTTTTTT. The chain joins TRBV19 to TRBJ2-2; TRBD2 matches at 10 bases. This CDR3 spans 15 amino acids. Looked up from germline, CDR1 is LNHDA and CDR2 is SQIVND (reference sequence). The trim removed 8 bases at V and 6 bases at J, leaving 9 bases unmatched. Looking up the rest from reference TRBV19 and TRBJ2-2 gives the full variable domain: DGGITQSPKYLFRKEGQNVTLSCEQNLNHDAMYWYRQDPGQGLRLIYYSQIVNDFQKGDIAEGYSVSREKKESFPLTVTSAQKNPTAFYLCASERAGGLAGELFFGEGSRLTVL.

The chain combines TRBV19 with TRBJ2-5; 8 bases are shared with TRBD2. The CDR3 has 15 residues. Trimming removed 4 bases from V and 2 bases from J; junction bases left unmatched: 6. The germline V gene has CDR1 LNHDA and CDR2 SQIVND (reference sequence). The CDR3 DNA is TGTGCCAGTAGTACTGTAGCGGGGAGACAAGAGACCCAGTACTTC. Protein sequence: CASSTVAGRQETQYF.

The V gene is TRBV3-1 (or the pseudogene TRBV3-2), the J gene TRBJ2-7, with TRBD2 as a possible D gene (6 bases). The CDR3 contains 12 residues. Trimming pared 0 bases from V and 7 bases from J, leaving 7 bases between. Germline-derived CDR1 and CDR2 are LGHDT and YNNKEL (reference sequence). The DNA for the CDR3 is TGTGCCAGCAGCCAAGAGGGGAGGGAGCAGTACTTC. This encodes CASSQEGREQYF.